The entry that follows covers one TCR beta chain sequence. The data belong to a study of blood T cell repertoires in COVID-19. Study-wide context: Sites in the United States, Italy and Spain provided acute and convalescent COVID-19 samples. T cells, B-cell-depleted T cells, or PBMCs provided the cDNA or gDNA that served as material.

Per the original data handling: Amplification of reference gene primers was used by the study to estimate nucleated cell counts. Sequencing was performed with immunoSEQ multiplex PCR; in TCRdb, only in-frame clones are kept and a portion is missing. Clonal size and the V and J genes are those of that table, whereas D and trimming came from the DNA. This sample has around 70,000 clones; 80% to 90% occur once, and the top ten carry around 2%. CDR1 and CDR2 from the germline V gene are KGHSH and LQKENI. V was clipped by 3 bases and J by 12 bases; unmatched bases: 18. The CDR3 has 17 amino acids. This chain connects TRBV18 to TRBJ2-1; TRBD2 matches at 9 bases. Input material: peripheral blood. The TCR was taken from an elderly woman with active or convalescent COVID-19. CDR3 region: CASSPSFVASGTGVQFF. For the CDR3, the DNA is TGTGCCAGCTCACCTTCCTTCGTGGCTAGCGGGACGGGGGTGCAGTTCTTC.